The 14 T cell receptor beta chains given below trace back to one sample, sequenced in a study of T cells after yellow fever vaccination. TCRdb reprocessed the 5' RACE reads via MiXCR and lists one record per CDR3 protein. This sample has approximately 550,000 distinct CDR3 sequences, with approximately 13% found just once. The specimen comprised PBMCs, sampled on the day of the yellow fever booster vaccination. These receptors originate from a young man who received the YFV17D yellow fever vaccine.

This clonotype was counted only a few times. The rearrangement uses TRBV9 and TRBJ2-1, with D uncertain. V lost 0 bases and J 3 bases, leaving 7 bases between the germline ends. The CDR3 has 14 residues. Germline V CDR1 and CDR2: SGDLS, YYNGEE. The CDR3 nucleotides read TGTGCCAGCAGCGTAGGAATCCGCTACAATGAGCAGTTCTTC. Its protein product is CASSVGIRYNEQFF.

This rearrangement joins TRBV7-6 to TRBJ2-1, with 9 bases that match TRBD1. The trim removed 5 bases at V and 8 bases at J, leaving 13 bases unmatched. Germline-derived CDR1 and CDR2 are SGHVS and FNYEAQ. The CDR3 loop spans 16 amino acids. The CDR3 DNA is TGTGCCAGCAGCCTGCTGAGTCGGACAGGGGTAGATGAGCAGTTCTTC. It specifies CASSLLSRTGVDEQFF.

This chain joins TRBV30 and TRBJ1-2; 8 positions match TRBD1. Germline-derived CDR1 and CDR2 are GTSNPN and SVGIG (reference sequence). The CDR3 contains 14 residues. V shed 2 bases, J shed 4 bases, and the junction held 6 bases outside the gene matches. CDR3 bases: TGTGCCTGGAGTAAGGACAGGGAGAGCTATGGCTACACCTTC. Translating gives CAWSKDRESYGYTF.

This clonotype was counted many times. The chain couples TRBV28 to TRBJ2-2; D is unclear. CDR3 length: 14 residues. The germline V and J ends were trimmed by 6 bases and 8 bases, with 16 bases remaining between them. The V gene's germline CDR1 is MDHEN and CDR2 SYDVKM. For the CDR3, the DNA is TGTGCCAGCAGCGTCCCGAAACGATCGGGGGAGCTGTTTTTT. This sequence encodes CASSVPKRSGELFF.

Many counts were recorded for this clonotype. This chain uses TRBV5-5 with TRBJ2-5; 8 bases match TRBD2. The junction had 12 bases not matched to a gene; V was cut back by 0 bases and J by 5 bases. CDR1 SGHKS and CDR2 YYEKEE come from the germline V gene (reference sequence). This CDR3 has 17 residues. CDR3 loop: CASSLVLASGSPETQYF. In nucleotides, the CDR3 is TGTGCCAGCAGCTTGGTCTTGGCTAGCGGGTCCCCCGAGACCCAGTACTTC. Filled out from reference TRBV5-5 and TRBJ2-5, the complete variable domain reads DAGVTQSPTHLIKTRGQQVTLRCSPISGHKSVSWYQQVLGQGPQFIFQYYEKEERGRGNFPDRFSARQFPNYSSELNVNALLLGDSALYLCASSLVLASGSPETQYFGPGTRLLVL.

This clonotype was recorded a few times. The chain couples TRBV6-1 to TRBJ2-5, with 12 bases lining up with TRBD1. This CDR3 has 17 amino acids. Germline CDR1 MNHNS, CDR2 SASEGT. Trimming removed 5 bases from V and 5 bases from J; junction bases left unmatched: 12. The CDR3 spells CASSTSLGTGGRETQYF. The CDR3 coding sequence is TGTGCCAGCAGTACCTCTCTTGGGACAGGGGGCCGGGAGACCCAGTACTTC.

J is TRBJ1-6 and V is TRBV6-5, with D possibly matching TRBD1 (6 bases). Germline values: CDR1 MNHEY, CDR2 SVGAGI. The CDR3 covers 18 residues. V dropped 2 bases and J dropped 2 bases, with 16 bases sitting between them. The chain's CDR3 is CASSYRSQGRTYNSPLHF. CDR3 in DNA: TGTGCCAGCAGTTACCGAAGCCAGGGGCGCACCTATAATTCACCCCTCCACTTT.

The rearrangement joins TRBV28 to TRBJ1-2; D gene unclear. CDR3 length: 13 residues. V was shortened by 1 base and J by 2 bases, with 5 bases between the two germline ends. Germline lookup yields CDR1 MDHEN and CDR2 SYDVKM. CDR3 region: CASSLSENYGYTF. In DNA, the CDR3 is TGTGCCAGCAGTTTATCGGAGAACTATGGCTACACCTTC.

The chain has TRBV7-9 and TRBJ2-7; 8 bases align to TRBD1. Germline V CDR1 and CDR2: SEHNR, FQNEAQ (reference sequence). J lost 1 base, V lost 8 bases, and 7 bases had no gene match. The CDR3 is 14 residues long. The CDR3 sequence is CASGIGQGSYEQYF. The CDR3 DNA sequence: TGTGCCAGCGGCATCGGACAGGGATCCTACGAGCAGTACTTC. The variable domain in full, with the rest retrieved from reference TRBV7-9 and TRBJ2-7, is DTGVSQNPRHKITKRGQNVTFRCDPISEHNRLYWYRQTLGQGPEFLTYFQNEAQLEKSRLLSDRFSAERPKGSFSTLEIQRTEQGDSAMYLCASGIGQGSYEQYFGPGTRLTVT.

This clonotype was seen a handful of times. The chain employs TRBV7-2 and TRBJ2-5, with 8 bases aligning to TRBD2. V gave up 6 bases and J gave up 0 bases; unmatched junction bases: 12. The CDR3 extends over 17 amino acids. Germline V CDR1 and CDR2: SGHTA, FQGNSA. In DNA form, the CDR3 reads TGTGCCAGCAGAGCCGGCACTAGCGGTTGGTACCAAGAGACCCAGTACTTC. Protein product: CASRAGTSGWYQETQYF. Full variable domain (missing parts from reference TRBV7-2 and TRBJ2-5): GAGVSQSPSNKVTEKGKDVELRCDPISGHTALYWYRQSLGQGLEFLIYFQGNSAPDKSGLPSDRFSAERTGGSVSTLTIQRTQQEDSAVYLCASRAGTSGWYQETQYFGPGTRLLVL.

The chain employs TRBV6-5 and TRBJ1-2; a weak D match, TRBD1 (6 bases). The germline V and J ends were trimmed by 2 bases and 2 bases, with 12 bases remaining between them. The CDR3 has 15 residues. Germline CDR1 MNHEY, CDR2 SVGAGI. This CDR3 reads CASSYQGPKNYGYTF. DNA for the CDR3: TGTGCCAGCAGTTACCAGGGGCCGAAGAACTATGGCTACACCTTC.

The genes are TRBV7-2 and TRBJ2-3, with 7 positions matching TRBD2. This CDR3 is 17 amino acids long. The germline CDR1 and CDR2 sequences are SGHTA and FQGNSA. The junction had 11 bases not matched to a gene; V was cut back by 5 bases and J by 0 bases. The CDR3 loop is CASSPRVAGPSTDTQYF. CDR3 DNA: TGTGCCAGCAGCCCCCGGGTAGCGGGCCCTAGCACAGATACGCAGTATTTT. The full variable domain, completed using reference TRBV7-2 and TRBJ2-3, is GAGVSQSPSNKVTEKGKDVELRCDPISGHTALYWYRQSLGQGLEFLIYFQGNSAPDKSGLPSDRFSAERTGGSVSTLTIQRTQQEDSAVYLCASSPRVAGPSTDTQYFGPGTRLTVL.

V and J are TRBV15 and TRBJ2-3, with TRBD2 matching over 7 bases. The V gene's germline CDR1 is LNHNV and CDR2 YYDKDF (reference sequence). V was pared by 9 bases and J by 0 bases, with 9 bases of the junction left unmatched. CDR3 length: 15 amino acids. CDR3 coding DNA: TGTGCCACACAAACTAGCGAGTCTAGCACAGATACGCAGTATTTT. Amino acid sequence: CATQTSESSTDTQYF.

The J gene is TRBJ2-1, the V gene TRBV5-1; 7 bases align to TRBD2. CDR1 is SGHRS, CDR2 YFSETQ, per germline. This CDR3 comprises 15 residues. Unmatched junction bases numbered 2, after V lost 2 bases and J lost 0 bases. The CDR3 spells CASSFASGSYNEQFF. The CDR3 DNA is TGCGCCAGCAGCTTTGCTAGCGGCTCCTACAATGAGCAGTTCTTC.